What follows are 21 T cell receptor beta chains derived from one specimen sequenced in a study of response to subunit inactivated influenza vaccine. Each CDR3 protein is one row after TCRdb ran MiXCR on the RT-PCR reads. The data contain 500,000 or so distinct CDR3 sequences, approximately 15% of them singletons. Sequenced here: CD4+ T cells sorted from PBMCs, sampled roughly 24 months after vaccination. The receptors here all came from a man between 50 and 75 years old who received an inactivated influenza vaccine.

This chain joins TRBV11-1 and TRBJ2-3, with D unresolved. V lost 1 base and J 5 bases, leaving 22 bases between the germline ends. Per germline, CDR1 SGHAT and CDR2 FQDESV (reference sequence). There are 18 residues in the CDR3. The CDR3 is CASSLGVGRWGSGDTQYF. The CDR3 DNA follows: TGTGCCAGCAGCTTAGGAGTCGGACGATGGGGTTCGGGAGATACGCAGTATTTT.

The CDR3 DNA sequence: TGCACCGGCGAGGTGGCAGCCTACAATGAGCAGTTCTTC. As protein: CTGEVAAYNEQFF. The rearrangement uses TRBV20-1 and TRBJ2-1, with D unclear. This CDR3 comprises 13 residues. Germline CDR1 DFQATT, CDR2 SNEGSKA (reference sequence).

This clonotype was seen a few times. This rearrangement joins TRBV7-2 to TRBJ1-1; D ambiguous. Deletions cut 6 bases from V and 5 bases from J, with 16 bases between. Germline CDR1 is SGHTA and CDR2 is FQGNSA. This CDR3 contains 14 residues. The CDR3 reads CASSSGPTGTEAFF. DNA for the CDR3: TGTGCCAGCAGTTCCGGGCCCACTGGTACTGAAGCTTTCTTT. Filled out from reference TRBV7-2 and TRBJ1-1, the complete variable domain reads GAGVSQSPSNKVTEKGKDVELRCDPISGHTALYWYRQSLGQGLEFLIYFQGNSAPDKSGLPSDRFSAERTGGSVSTLTIQRTQQEDSAVYLCASSSGPTGTEAFFGQGTRLTVV.

The chain links TRBV10-3 to TRBJ2-1; 11 nucleotides line up with TRBD1. Per the germline V gene, CDR1 is ENHRY and CDR2 is SYGVKD. The CDR3 has 14 amino acids. With V trimmed by 6 bases and J by 9 bases, 7 bases remained unmatched. The CDR3 nucleotides read TGTGCCATCAGCCGGGACAGGGGGTCTACTGAGCAGTTCTTC. Encoded protein: CAISRDRGSTEQFF.

This chain links TRBV5-1 with TRBJ2-1; TRBD1 matches at 8 bases. The germline V gene has CDR1 SGHRS and CDR2 YFSETQ. The CDR3 is 13 residues long. With 5 bases clipped from V and 5 bases from J, the junction kept 3 bases outside the gene matches. CDR3 amino acids: CASRMGQDNEQFF. In DNA form, the CDR3 reads TGCGCCAGCAGAATGGGACAGGACAATGAGCAGTTCTTC.

This clonotype has only a few counts. The genes are TRBV5-1 and TRBJ2-3, with 8 bases aligning to TRBD1. The CDR3 is 16 residues long. V was pared by 4 bases and J by 4 bases, with 11 bases of the junction left unmatched. Germline assignment: CDR1 SGHRS and CDR2 YFSETQ. CDR3 in DNA: TGCGCCAGCAGCGCCACGACAGGGGCAAGGGCAGATACGCAGTATTTT. Its protein product is CASSATTGARADTQYF.

This clonotype was observed a few times. The V gene is TRBV18, the J gene TRBJ2-2; D call uncertain. CDR3 length: 12 amino acids. Germline values: CDR1 KGHSH, CDR2 LQKENI. With 0 bases removed from V and 9 bases from J, the gap between germline ends came to 5 bases. CDR3 residues: CASSPPSRELFF. In DNA, the CDR3 is TGTGCCAGCTCACCACCGTCCCGGGAGCTGTTTTTT. Together with reference TRBV18 and TRBJ2-2, the CDR3 gives the full variable domain: NAGVMQNPRHLVRRRGQEARLRCSPMKGHSHVYWYRQLPEEGLKFMVYLQKENIIDESGMPKERFSAEFPKEGPSILRIQQVVRGDSAAYFCASSPPSRELFFGEGSRLTVL.

This rearrangement joins TRBV12-3 or TRBV12-4 to TRBJ2-1, with 9 nucleotides matching TRBD2. Trimming took 6 bases from V and 0 from J; bases not matched to a gene: 12. CDR3 length equals 18 residues. CDR3 DNA: TGTGCCAGCAGGGCGGGGGGGGTTTCCTACCTCTCCTACAATGAGCAGTTCTTC. Residues: CASRAGGVSYLSYNEQFF.

This clonotype was detected a few times. CDR3 in amino acids: CASSLRLAGVEQFF. CDR3 nucleotides: TGTGCCAGCAGCTTACGCCTAGCGGGAGTTGAGCAGTTCTTC. This sequence joins TRBV7-2 and TRBJ2-1; 10 bases map to TRBD2. V gave up 2 bases and J gave up 9 bases; unmatched junction bases: 4. The germline CDR1 and CDR2 sequences are SGHTA and FQGNSA. This CDR3 is built from 14 residues.

V gene TRBV28 combines with J gene TRBJ1-4; D is undetermined. Trimming removed 3 bases at V and 8 bases at J, with 4 bases between. CDR1 and CDR2 (germline): MDHEN, SYDVKM. CDR3 size: 11 residues. The CDR3 DNA reads as TGTGCCAGCAGTTTCAAGGAAAAACTGTTTTTT. Its protein product is CASSFKEKLFF.

This clonotype was observed a few times. V usage is TRBV9 and J usage is TRBJ2-7; no clear D gene. Germline-derived CDR1 and CDR2 are SGDLS and YYNGEE. The CDR3 runs to 12 residues. V was shortened by 3 bases and J by 3 bases, with 7 bases between the two germline ends. The CDR3 sequence is CASSDGLYEQYF. The CDR3 nucleotides are TGTGCCAGCAGCGACGGGCTCTACGAGCAGTACTTC.

The sample holds a few counts of this clonotype. The chain employs TRBV4-2 and TRBJ1-6, with 7 bases identical to TRBD1. CDR1 and CDR2 (germline): LGHNA, YNFKEQ. This CDR3 is 15 amino acids long. Unmatched junction bases numbered 6, after V lost 1 base and J lost 9 bases. The CDR3 DNA follows: TGTGCCAGCAGCCAAGCGCCCGGGACAGCTTCACCCCTCCACTTT. Its protein product is CASSQAPGTASPLHF.

The rearrangement uses TRBV5-1 and TRBJ2-2; D might be TRBD2 (6 bases). CDR3 length: 16 amino acids. V was pared by 0 bases and J by 1 base, with 10 bases between. Germline V lookup: CDR1 SGHRS, CDR2 YFSETQ. The CDR3 loop reads CASSLAGDWNTGELFF. CDR3 bases: TGCGCCAGCAGCTTGGCCGGGGACTGGAACACCGGGGAGCTGTTTTTT.

This sequence joins TRBV11-2 and TRBJ2-1, with 9 bases matching TRBD2. The CDR3 runs to 17 residues. With 0 bases clipped from V and 7 bases from J, the junction kept 10 bases outside the gene matches. Germline V gives CDR1 SGHAT, CDR2 FQNNGV. The CDR3 DNA follows: TGTGCCAGCAGCTTAGAGACAGCGGGAGGCCTTATGAATGAGCAGTTCTTC. It specifies CASSLETAGGLMNEQFF. The variable domain in full, with the rest retrieved from reference TRBV11-2 and TRBJ2-1, is EAGVAQSPRYKIIEKRQSVAFWCNPISGHATLYWYQQILGQGPKLLIQFQNNGVVDDSQLPKDRFSAERLKGVDSTLKIQPAKLEDSAVYLCASSLETAGGLMNEQFFGPGTRLTVL.

V gene TRBV20-1 combines with J gene TRBJ2-1, with 10 bases lining up with TRBD2. The trim removed 4 bases at V and 5 bases at J, leaving 8 bases unmatched. CDR1 and CDR2 from the germline V gene are DFQATT and SNEGSKA (reference sequence). The CDR3 extends over 15 amino acids. The CDR3 bases are TGCAGTGCTACCGATAGCGGGAGGCCCCACAATGAGCAGTTCTTC. It is translated as CSATDSGRPHNEQFF.

This clonotype was recorded a few times. The genes are TRBV11-2 and TRBJ1-1; TRBD1 might be the D (6 bases). The V gene lost 6 bases and the J gene lost 2 bases, with 10 bases spanning the gap. CDR3 size: 13 residues. The germline V gene encodes CDR1 SGHAT and CDR2 FQNNGV. DNA of the CDR3: TGTGCCAGCAGAAGACAGGCTAACACTGAAGCTTTCTTT. Its translation is CASRRQANTEAFF.

In this sample, this clonotype turned up a few times. The chain links TRBV20-1 to TRBJ1-3, with TRBD1 matching over 8 bases. The germline CDR1 and CDR2 sequences are DFQATT and SNEGSKA (reference sequence). The CDR3 is 17 residues long. The J segment lost 0 bases and the V segment lost 0 bases, leaving 7 bases of the junction unmatched. This CDR3 reads CSARDKDRGFSGNTIYF. The CDR3 nucleotides are TGCAGTGCTAGAGACAAAGACAGGGGATTCTCTGGAAACACCATATATTTT.

This clonotype was seen a handful of times. This rearrangement joins TRBV4-2 to TRBJ2-7; D gene unclear. The CDR3 consists of 14 residues. Between the trimmed V and J ends, which lost 4 bases and 2 bases, there was a span of 12 bases. CDR1 and CDR2 (germline): LGHNA, YNFKEQ. The CDR3 nucleotides read TGTGCCAGCAGCCCGAATAGTGCCACCTACGAGCAGTACTTC. Translation: CASSPNSATYEQYF.

The V and J genes are TRBV16 and TRBJ1-6; D might be TRBD1 (6 bases). Germline V gene lookup returns CDR1 KGHSY and CDR2 FQNENV. The CDR3 extends over 21 amino acids. V lost 0 bases and J 9 bases, leaving 30 bases between the germline ends. The CDR3: CASSQSTLRGFDRSFLSPLHF. DNA for the CDR3: TGTGCCAGCAGCCAATCCACATTACGAGGATTTGACAGGAGCTTTCTTTCACCCCTCCACTTT.

The CDR3 loop is CASSVGSTDTLGGQYF. The DNA for the CDR3 is TGTGCCAGCAGCGTAGGAAGTACCGACACACTCGGCGGGCAGTACTTC. The V gene is TRBV9, the J gene TRBJ2-7; D is uncertain. The CDR3 has 16 residues. Germline CDR1 SGDLS, CDR2 YYNGEE. Trimming removed 0 bases at V and 9 bases at J, with 22 bases between.

This clonotype has a count of ten or more. V is TRBV5-1 and J is TRBJ2-1; tentative D call: TRBD2 (6 bases). V dropped 4 bases and J dropped 0 bases, with 11 bases sitting between them. Germline V lookup: CDR1 SGHRS, CDR2 YFSETQ. CDR3 length: 15 residues. In nucleotides, the CDR3 is TGCGCCAGCAGCCCTATGGGGGGCTCCTACAATGAGCAGTTCTTC. This gives the protein CASSPMGGSYNEQFF.